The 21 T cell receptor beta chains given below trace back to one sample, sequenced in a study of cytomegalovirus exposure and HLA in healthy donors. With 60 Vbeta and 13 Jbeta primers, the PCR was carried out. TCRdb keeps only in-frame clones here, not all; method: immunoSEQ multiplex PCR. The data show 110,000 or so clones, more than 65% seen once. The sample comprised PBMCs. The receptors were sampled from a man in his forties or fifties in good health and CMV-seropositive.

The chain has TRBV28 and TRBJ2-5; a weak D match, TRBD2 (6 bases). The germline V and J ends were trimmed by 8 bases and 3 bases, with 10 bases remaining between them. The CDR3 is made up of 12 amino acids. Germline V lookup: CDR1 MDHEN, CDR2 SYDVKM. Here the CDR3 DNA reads TGTGCCAGCCCGACTAGTAAAGAGACCCAGTACTTC. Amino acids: CASPTSKETQYF.

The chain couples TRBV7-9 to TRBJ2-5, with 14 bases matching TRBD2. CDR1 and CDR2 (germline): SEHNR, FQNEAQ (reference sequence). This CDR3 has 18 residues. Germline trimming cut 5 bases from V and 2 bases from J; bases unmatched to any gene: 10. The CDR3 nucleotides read TGTGCCAGCAGCCCTTGGGGACTAGCGGGGGTAATACAAGAGACCCAGTACTTC. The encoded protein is CASSPWGLAGVIQETQYF.

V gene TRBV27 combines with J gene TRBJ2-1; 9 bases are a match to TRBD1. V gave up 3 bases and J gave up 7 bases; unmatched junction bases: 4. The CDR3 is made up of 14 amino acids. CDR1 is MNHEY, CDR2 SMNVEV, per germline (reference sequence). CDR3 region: CASSLGQGLNEQFF. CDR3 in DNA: TGTGCCAGCAGTTTGGGACAGGGTCTGAATGAGCAGTTCTTC.

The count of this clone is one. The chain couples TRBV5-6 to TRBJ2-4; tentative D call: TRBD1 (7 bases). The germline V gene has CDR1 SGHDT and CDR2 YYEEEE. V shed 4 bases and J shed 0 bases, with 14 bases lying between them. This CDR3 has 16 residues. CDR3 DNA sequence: TGTGCCAGCAGCGCCCCAGGGGGGATAGCCAAAAACATTCAGTACTTC. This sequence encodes CASSAPGGIAKNIQYF.

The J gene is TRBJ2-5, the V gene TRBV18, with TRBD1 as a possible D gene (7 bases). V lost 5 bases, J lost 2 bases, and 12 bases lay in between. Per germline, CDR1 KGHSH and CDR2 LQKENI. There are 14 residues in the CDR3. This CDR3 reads CASSNQGGQETQYF. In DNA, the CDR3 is TGTGCCAGCTCAAACCAGGGGGGACAAGAGACCCAGTACTTC.

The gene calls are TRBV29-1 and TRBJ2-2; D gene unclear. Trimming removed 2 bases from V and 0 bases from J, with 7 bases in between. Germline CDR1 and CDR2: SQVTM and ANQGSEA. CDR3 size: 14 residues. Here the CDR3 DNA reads TGCAGCGTTGAACAGAATACGAACACCGGGGAGCTGTTTTTT. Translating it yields CSVEQNTNTGELFF.

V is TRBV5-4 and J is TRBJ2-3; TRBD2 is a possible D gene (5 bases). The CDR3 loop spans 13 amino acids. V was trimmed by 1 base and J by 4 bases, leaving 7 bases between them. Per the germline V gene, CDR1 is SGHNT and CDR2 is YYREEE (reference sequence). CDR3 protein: CASSLWGADTQYF. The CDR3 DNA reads TGTGCCAGCAGCTTGTGGGGAGCAGATACGCAGTATTTT.

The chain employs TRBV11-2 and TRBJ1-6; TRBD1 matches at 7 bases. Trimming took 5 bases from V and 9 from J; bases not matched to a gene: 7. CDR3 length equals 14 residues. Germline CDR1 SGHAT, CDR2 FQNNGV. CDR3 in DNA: TGTGCCAGCAGCCTCGACAGGGTCTCTTCACCCCTCCACTTT. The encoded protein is CASSLDRVSSPLHF.

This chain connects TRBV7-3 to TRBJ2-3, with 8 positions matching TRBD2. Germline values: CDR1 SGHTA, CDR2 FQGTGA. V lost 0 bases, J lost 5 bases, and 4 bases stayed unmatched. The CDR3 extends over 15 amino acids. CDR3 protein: CASSLTGGAGDTQYF. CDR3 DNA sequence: TGTGCCAGCAGCTTAACCGGGGGGGCGGGAGATACGCAGTATTTT.

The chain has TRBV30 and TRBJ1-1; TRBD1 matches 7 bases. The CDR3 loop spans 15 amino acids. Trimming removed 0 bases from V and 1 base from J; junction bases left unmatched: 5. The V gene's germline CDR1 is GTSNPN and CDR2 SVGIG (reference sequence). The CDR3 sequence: CAWSVRDRANTEAFF. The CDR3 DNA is TGTGCCTGGAGTGTACGTGACAGGGCGAACACTGAAGCTTTCTTT.

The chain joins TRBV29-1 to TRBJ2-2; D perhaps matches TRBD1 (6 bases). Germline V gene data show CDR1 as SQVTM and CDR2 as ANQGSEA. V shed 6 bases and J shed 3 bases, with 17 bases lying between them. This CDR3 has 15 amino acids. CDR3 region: CSVSGAGVYTGELFF. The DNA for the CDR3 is TGCAGCGTATCTGGGGCAGGGGTGTACACCGGGGAGCTGTTTTTT.

The CDR3, as DNA: TGTGCCAGCAGCCTCGCGGGGGCAGCGAACACTGAAGCTTTCTTT. Its protein is CASSLAGAANTEAFF. The chain couples TRBV7-2 to TRBJ1-1; the D gene is possibly TRBD1 (6 bases). This CDR3 comprises 15 residues. The germline V gene has CDR1 SGHTA and CDR2 FQGNSA. V lost 5 bases to trimming and J lost 1 base, with 14 bases between them.

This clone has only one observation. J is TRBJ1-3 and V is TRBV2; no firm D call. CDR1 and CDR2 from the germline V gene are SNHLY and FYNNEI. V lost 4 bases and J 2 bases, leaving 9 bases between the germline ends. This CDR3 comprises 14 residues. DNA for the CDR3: TGTGCCAGCAGTGTGGAGAGGACTGGAAACACCATATATTTT. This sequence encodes CASSVERTGNTIYF. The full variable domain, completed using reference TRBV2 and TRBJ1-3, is EPEVTQTPSHQVTQMGQEVILRCVPISNHLYFYWYRQILGQKVEFLVSFYNNEISEKSEIFDDQFSVERPDGSNFTLKIRSTKLEDSAMYFCASSVERTGNTIYFGEGSWLTVV.

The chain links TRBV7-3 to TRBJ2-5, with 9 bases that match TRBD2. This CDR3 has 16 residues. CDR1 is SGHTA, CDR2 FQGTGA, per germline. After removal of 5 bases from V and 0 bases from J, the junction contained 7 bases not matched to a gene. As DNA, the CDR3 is TGTGCCAGCAGCCCCGGCGGGGGGGCGTACCAAGAGACCCAGTACTTC. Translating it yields CASSPGGGAYQETQYF.

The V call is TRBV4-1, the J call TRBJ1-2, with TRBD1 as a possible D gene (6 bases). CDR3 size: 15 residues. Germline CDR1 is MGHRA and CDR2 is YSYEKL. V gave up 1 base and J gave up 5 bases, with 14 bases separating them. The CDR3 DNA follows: TGCGCCAGCAGCCAAGTTGGGGGGGCGCCTTATGGCTACACCTTC. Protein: CASSQVGGAPYGYTF.

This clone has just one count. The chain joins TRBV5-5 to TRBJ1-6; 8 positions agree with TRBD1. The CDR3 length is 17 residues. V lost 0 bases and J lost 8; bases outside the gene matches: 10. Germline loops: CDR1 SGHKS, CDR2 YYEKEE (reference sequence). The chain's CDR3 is CASSLARTGKFDSPLHF. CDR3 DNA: TGTGCCAGCAGCTTGGCCCGGACAGGGAAGTTTGATTCACCCCTCCACTTT.

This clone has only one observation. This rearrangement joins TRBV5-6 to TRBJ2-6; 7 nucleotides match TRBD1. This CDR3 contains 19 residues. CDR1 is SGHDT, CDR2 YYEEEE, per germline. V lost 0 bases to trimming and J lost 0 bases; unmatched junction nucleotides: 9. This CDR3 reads CASSLGGVTGYSGANVLTF. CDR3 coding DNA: TGTGCCAGCAGCTTGGGGGGCGTGACAGGGTACTCTGGGGCCAACGTCCTGACTTTC. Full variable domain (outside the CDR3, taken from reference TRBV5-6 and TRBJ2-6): DAGVTQSPTHLIKTRGQQVTLRCSPKSGHDTVSWYQQALGQGPQFIFQYYEEEERQRGNFPDRFSGHQFPNYSSELNVNALLLGDSALYLCASSLGGVTGYSGANVLTFGAGSRLTVL.

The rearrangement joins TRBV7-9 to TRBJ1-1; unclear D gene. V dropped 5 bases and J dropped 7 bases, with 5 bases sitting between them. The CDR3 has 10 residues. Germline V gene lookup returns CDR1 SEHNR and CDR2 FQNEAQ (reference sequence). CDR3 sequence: CASSGHEAFF. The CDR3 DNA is TGTGCCAGCAGCGGCCATGAAGCTTTCTTT.

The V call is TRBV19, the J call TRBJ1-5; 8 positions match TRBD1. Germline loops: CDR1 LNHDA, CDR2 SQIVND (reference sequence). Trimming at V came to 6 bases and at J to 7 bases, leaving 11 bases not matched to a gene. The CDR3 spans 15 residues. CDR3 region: CASSQLAGGDQPQHF. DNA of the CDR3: TGTGCCAGTAGCCAATTGGCAGGGGGCGACCAGCCCCAGCATTTT. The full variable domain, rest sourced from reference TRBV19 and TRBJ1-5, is DGGITQSPKYLFRKEGQNVTLSCEQNLNHDAMYWYRQDPGQGLRLIYYSQIVNDFQKGDIAEGYSVSREKKESFPLTVTSAQKNPTAFYLCASSQLAGGDQPQHFGDGTRLSIL.

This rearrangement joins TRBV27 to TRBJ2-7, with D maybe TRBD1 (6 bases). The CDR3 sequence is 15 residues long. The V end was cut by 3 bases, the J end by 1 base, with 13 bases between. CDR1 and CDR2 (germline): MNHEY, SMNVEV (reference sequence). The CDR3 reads CASSFVFGQSYEQYF. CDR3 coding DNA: TGTGCCAGCAGTTTTGTGTTTGGACAGTCCTACGAGCAGTACTTC.

CDR3 bases: TGCGCCAGCAGCCAATCGGACAGGATCAATGAAAAACTGTTTTTT. Its protein product is CASSQSDRINEKLFF. V and J are TRBV4-1 and TRBJ1-4; 7 bases are a match to TRBD1. Germline V CDR1 and CDR2: MGHRA, YSYEKL. The J segment lost 5 bases and the V segment lost 2 bases, leaving 5 bases of the junction unmatched. This CDR3 contains 15 residues.